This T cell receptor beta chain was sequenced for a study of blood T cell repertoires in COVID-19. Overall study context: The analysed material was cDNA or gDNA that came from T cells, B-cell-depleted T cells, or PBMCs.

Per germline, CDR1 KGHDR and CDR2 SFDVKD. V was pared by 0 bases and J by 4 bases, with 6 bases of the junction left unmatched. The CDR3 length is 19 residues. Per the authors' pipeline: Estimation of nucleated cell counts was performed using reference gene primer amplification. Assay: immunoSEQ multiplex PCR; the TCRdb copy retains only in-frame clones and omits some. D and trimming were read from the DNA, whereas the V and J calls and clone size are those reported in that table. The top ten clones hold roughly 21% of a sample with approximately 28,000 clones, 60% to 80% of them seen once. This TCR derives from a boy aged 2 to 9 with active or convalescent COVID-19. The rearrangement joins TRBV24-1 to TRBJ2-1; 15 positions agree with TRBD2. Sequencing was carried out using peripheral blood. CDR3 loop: CATSDLPGLAGGFYNEQFF. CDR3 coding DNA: TGTGCCACCAGTGATTTGCCGGGACTAGCGGGAGGATTTTACAATGAGCAGTTCTTC.